This record covers a single T cell receptor beta chain. The CDR3 runs 14 residues. Germline V gene sequence: CDR1 SGDLS, CDR2 YYNGEE. The junction had 6 bases not matched to a gene; V was cut back by 2 bases and J by 4 bases. The sample belongs to a study of blood T cells in healthy people across ages. The study isolated at least 6.5 million PBMCs from each sample. Together with a sample-barcoded 5' primer, a J-beta primer mix was included in a second PCR lasting about 7 to 11 cycles. MiXCR, applied by TCRdb to the 5' RACE reads, yields one record per CDR3 protein. The sample has approximately 800,000 distinct CDR3 sequences; about 45% are singletons.

V gene TRBV9 combines with J gene TRBJ2-7; 7 positions match TRBD2. This clonotype was obtained from a man at least 80 years old in good health. The source material was blood. The CDR3 coding sequence is TGTGCCAGCAGCGTGGGGTGGGAGGGATACGAGCAGTACTTC. Its translation: CASSVGWEGYEQYF.